These T cell receptor beta chains were read from a single sample in a study of identical twins. TCRdb reprocessed the 5' RACE reads with MiXCR, giving one entry per CDR3 protein. The repertoire holds roughly 1.6 million distinct CDR3 sequences, with about 32% as singletons. What was sequenced was cord blood. The origin of the receptors is a newborn girl in good health. The CDR3 runs from the conserved cysteine through the conserved F or W. D genes are given only for firm matches. Only some rows state a clone size, as once, few, many or a class for expanded clones.

D,J,V,size,DNA,CDR3
.,TRBJ2-7,TRBV20-1,.,TGCAGTGCTAGAGTGATACCCTCCTACGAGCAGTACTTC,CSARVIPSYEQYF
TRBD2,TRBJ2-1,TRBV27,few,TGTGCCAGCAGTCTGCCGGGACTAGCGTTAAATGAGCAGTTCTTC,CASSLPGLALNEQFF
.,TRBJ1-1,TRBV10-3,many,TGTGCCATCAGTGGACAGAACACTGAAGCTTTCTTT,CAISGQNTEAFF
TRBD2,TRBJ2-3,TRBV11-1,.,TGTGCCAGCAGCTTATCCGGGACTAGCGTCTACACAGATACGCAGTATTTT,CASSLSGTSVYTDTQYF
TRBD1,TRBJ2-1,TRBV24-1,few,TGTGCCACCAGTCCCAACAGGGGGCTGAGCAATGAGCAGTTCTTC,CATSPNRGLSNEQFF
TRBD1,TRBJ1-2,TRBV15,few,TGTGCCACCGGACAGGGGAGAGGCTACACCTTC,CATGQGRGYTF
.,TRBJ2-7,TRBV20-1,.,TGCAGTACGATTGACAGGAGAAACTCCTACGAGCAGTACTTC,CSTIDRRNSYEQYF
TRBD2,TRBJ2-3,TRBV4-1,.,TGCGCCAGCAGCCAACGAGGACTAGCGGGGGGGTCAAGCACAGATACGCAGTATTTT,CASSQRGLAGGSSTDTQYF
.,TRBJ1-5,TRBV28,few,TGTGCCAGCAGCCTGCCATCCATCCGGGACAATCAGCCCCAGCATTTT,CASSLPSIRDNQPQHF
TRBD2,TRBJ2-7,TRBV7-8,.,TGTGCCAGCAGTCCGGGGGGGACTAGCGGGAGGCGCGGCAATGAGCAGTACTTC,CASSPGGTSGRRGNEQYF
.,TRBJ2-7,TRBV16,many,TGTGCCAGCAGCCAATCGATCAAGGCCCGCACCTCGTACGAGCAGTACTTC,CASSQSIKARTSYEQYF
TRBD2,TRBJ2-4,TRBV5-5,.,TGTGCCAGCAGTATACTAGCGGGAGTAAATGAGCAGTACTTC,CASSILAGVNEQYF
TRBD2,TRBJ2-1,TRBV5-1,many,TGTGCCAGCAGCTTTAGCGGGAGCTCCTACAATGAGCAGTTCTTC,CASSFSGSSYNEQFF
TRBD2,TRBJ2-1,TRBV4-1,few,TGCGCCAGCAGCCAGCAAGGACTAGCATCTTACAATGAGCAGTTCTTC,CASSQQGLASYNEQFF
TRBD1,TRBJ2-7,TRBV20-1,few,TGCAGTGCTAGTAGGACAGGGTACTACGAGCAGTACTTC,CSASRTGYYEQYF
TRBD1,TRBJ1-5,TRBV7-9,.,TGTGCCAGCAGCTTAGAAATCCGGGACAGGGAAGGGCATAGCAATCAGCCCCAGCATTTT,CASSLEIRDREGHSNQPQHF
TRBD1,TRBJ2-7,TRBV6-6,few,TGTGCCAGCAGCCAACGGGGACAGGGTACCTACGAGCAGTACTTC,CASSQRGQGTYEQYF
TRBD1,TRBJ1-1,TRBV29-1,.,TGCAGCGGAAGGGGACAGGGGAACACTGAAGCTTTCTTT,CSGRGQGNTEAFF
.,TRBJ2-7,TRBV12-3/TRBV12-4,.,TGTGCCAGCAGTTTATCCCCGGATACTTCCTGCGAGCAGTACTTC,CASSLSPDTSCEQYF
.,TRBJ2-7,TRBV3-1,.,TGTGCCAGCAGCCAAGACGAGCGGCGAAACGAGCAGTACTTC,CASSQDERRNEQYF
.,TRBJ2-4,TRBV20-1,.,TGCAGTGCTAGGGATGGGGCCAAAAACATTCGGTACTTC,CSARDGAKNIRYF
.,TRBJ2-3,TRBV7-2,few,TGTGCCAGCAGCTTCAAAGCGGACACAGATACGCAGTATTTT,CASSFKADTDTQYF
.,TRBJ2-7,TRBV4-2,.,TGTGCCAGCAGCCAAGATAGCAGGGCCCCCTACGAGCAGTACTTC,CASSQDSRAPYEQYF
.,TRBJ2-5,TRBV4-2,.,TGTGCCAGCAGCCAAGGACGGACGGGAGTGCCCCACAGTGAGCAGTACTTC,CASSQGRTGVPHSEQYF
.,TRBJ2-7,TRBV25-1,few,TGTGCCAGCCGCCTCCGGGAGATCCCCTACGAGCAGTACTTC,CASRLREIPYEQYF
TRBD2,TRBJ2-1,TRBV10-3,many,TGTGCCATCAGTAACGAGCGGGAGTTGGTTGAGCAGTTCTTC,CAISNERELVEQFF
.,TRBJ2-6,TRBV6-1,.,TGTGCCAGCAGTGAAATTAGCGGGGCCAACGTCCTGACTTTC,CASSEISGANVLTF
TRBD1,TRBJ1-2,TRBV10-3,.,TGTGCCATCAGTGGCCCGACAGGGGGAAGTGATTGCTACACCTTC,CAISGPTGGSDCYTF
.,TRBJ2-7,TRBV7-2,many,TGTGCCAGCAGGTCGCTGGTTGTCTCCTACGAGCAGTACTTC,CASRSLVVSYEQYF
.,TRBJ2-1,TRBV5-1,.,TGCGCCAGCAGCTTTCAAGGGACGCTGTCGGGGGGCCGGAATGAGCAGTTCTTC,CASSFQGTLSGGRNEQFF
.,TRBJ2-7,TRBV7-9,few,TGTGCCAGCAGCTCTAAGGACAGTGCTTTCTACGAGCAGTACTTC,CASSSKDSAFYEQYF
.,TRBJ2-3,TRBV4-1,few,TGCGCCAGCAGCCAAGTGTCGGGGGGCTCAGATACGCAGTATTTT,CASSQVSGGSDTQYF
.,TRBJ1-4,TRBV11-2,few,TGTGCCAGCAGCTTAGGGGCAGGGGTGTTTGAAAAACTGTTTTTT,CASSLGAGVFEKLFF